This entry describes one TCR beta chain. Its antigen remains unidentified. The CDR3 is made up of 13 amino acids. The ends were cut back, 1 base at V and 2 bases at J, with 4 bases in the middle. Germline CDR1 and CDR2: LGHNT and FRNRAP. The data are from a study of T cell responses to AZD1222 COVID-19 vaccine. TCRdb keeps only in-frame clones here, not all; method: immunoSEQ multiplex PCR. Here the sample spans about 190,000 clones, 80% to 90% being singletons. Points from the study as a whole: Baseline seropositives among AZD1222 recipients totaled only 5 to 7. Donors, mostly white British, included more females; clonal diversity was possibly underestimated.

The starting material was peripheral blood, obtained on day 0 of MenACWY control vaccination. The V gene is TRBV12-5, the J gene TRBJ2-3; D remains ambiguous. The origin of this receptor is an adult in good health. This CDR3 reads CASGLGPTDTQYF. The CDR3 DNA reads as TGTGCTAGTGGTTTGGGGCCCACAGATACGCAGTATTTT.